The rows below give T cell receptor beta chains drawn from one sample of a study of human T cells and chemical hapten exposure. TCRdb processed the RACE reads anew with MiXCR; each CDR3 protein has one entry. The table has 150,000 to 200,000 distinct CDR3 sequences, about 15% seen once. Here the sequenced sample was whole blood, taken in connection with sensitization to the hapten diphenylcyclopropenone (DPC). Source of these receptors: a woman in her 30s with alopecia areata. Some clones in this sample may be carry-over from other donors' samples. The CDR3 runs from the conserved cysteine through the conserved F or W. A D gene is named only where the DNA matches it firmly. Some rows mark clone size as missing; the rest say once, few, many or name a class of expanded clone.

NA	TRBV19	TRBJ2-7	many	CASSISPDYEQYF	TGTGCCAGTAGTATATCCCCGGACTACGAGCAGTACTTC
NA	TRBV7-2	TRBJ2-2	many	CASSPRRGAPSGELFF	TGTGCCAGCAGCCCACGCCGGGGGGCCCCGAGCGGGGAGCTGTTTTTT
NA	TRBV6-2/TRBV6-3	TRBJ1-2	NA	CASTRQRANYGYTF	TGTGCCAGCACCAGACAGCGAGCTAACTATGGCTACACCTTC
TRBD1	TRBV18	TRBJ1-3	NA	CASSPVTGVNSGNTIYF	TGTGCCAGCTCACCCGTGACAGGGGTCAACTCTGGAAACACCATATATTTT
NA	TRBV12-3/TRBV12-4	TRBJ2-6	NA	CASSLAQGSGANVLTF	TGTGCCAGCAGTTTAGCCCAGGGTAGCGGGGCCAACGTCCTGACTTTC
NA	TRBV6-2/TRBV6-3	TRBJ1-3	NA	CASSYGAARGHGNTIYF	TGTGCCAGCAGTTACGGGGCCGCCAGGGGACACGGAAACACCATATATTTT
NA	TRBV5-1	TRBJ2-2	once	CASSFGITGELFF	TGCGCCAGCAGCTTTGGAATCACCGGGGAGCTGTTTTTT
NA	TRBV7-2	TRBJ2-3	NA	CASTLGGASTDTQYF	TGTGCCAGCACCTTAGGGGGGGCAAGCACAGATACGCAGTATTTT
NA	TRBV28	TRBJ1-1	few	CASRTTGIEAFF	TGTGCCAGCAGGACAACAGGGATAGAAGCTTTCTTT
NA	TRBV6-5	TRBJ1-1	few	CASSYRTVGGTEAFF	TGTGCCAGCAGTTACAGGACAGTTGGGGGCACTGAAGCTTTCTTT
NA	TRBV4-3	TRBJ2-7	NA	CASSQDLEFEQYF	TGCGCCAGCAGCCAAGATCTTGAGTTCGAGCAGTACTTC
NA	TRBV11-2	TRBJ2-6	few	CASSYYSGGANVLTF	TGTGCCAGCAGCTACTATTCTGGAGGGGCCAACGTCCTGACTTTC
NA	TRBV4-1	TRBJ2-1	few	CASSQSGSSYNEQFF	TGCGCCAGCAGCCAGAGCGGCAGCTCCTACAATGAGCAGTTCTTC
TRBD2	TRBV7-2	TRBJ2-6	NA	CASSLKTADFLAGQLSGANVLTF	TGTGCCAGCAGCTTAAAAACGGCCGACTTTCTAGCGGGGCAACTCTCTGGGGCCAACGTCCTGACTTTC
TRBD1	TRBV7-3	TRBJ2-6	many	CASSPDRGSGANVLTF	TGTGCCAGCAGCCCAGACAGGGGTTCTGGGGCCAACGTCCTGACTTTC
NA	TRBV5-4	TRBJ2-1	NA	CASSFRANNEQFF	TGTGCCAGCAGCTTCCGGGCCAACAATGAGCAGTTCTTC
TRBD2	TRBV7-9	TRBJ2-3	few	CASSLGTSGVFTDTQYF	TGTGCCAGCAGCTTGGGGACTAGTGGTGTGTTCACAGATACGCAGTATTTT
NA	TRBV4-2	TRBJ2-3	NA	CASSQDLSTAQYF	TGTGCCAGCAGCCAAGATCTTTCAACGGCGCAGTATTTT
NA	TRBV20-1	TRBJ1-5	few	CSALFTAGGGPQHF	TGCAGTGCTTTGTTTACCGCGGGGGGTGGGCCCCAGCATTTT
TRBD1	TRBV5-1	TRBJ1-1	NA	CASSKDRGSTEAFF	TGCGCCAGCAGCAAGGACAGGGGTAGCACTGAAGCTTTCTTT
TRBD1	TRBV5-1	TRBJ1-1	NA	CASSLGDSMNTEAFF	TGCGCCAGCAGCTTGGGGGACAGTATGAACACTGAAGCTTTCTTT
TRBD2	TRBV12-3/TRBV12-4	TRBJ2-7	NA	CASSRSGRGYEQYF	TGTGCCAGCAGTCGTAGCGGGAGAGGGTACGAGCAGTACTTC
TRBD1	TRBV14	TRBJ1-1	NA	CASSHRRQGTEAFF	TGTGCCAGCAGCCATCGTAGACAGGGGACTGAAGCTTTCTTT
TRBD1	TRBV3-1	TRBJ1-5	NA	CASSHGTVGNQPQHF	TGTGCCAGCAGCCATGGGACAGTCGGCAATCAGCCCCAGCATTTT
NA	TRBV7-6	TRBJ1-2	many	CASSLAGGRGYTF	TGTGCCAGCAGCTTAGCCGGGGGCCGGGGCTACACCTTC
NA	TRBV5-4	TRBJ1-1	NA	CASSPVGQPPTEAFF	TGTGCCAGCAGCCCAGTGGGCCAGCCTCCCACTGAAGCTTTCTTT
TRBD2	TRBV28	TRBJ2-1	NA	CASSSPGTSVFF	TGTGCCAGCAGTTCCCCCGGGACTAGCGTGTTCTTC
NA	TRBV20-1	TRBJ1-1	many	CSAAQASSRHTEAFF	TGCAGTGCTGCCCAGGCCTCCTCAAGACACACTGAAGCTTTCTTT
NA	TRBV7-9	TRBJ2-2	NA	CASSPLSNTGELFF	TGTGCCAGCAGCCCCCTGTCGAACACCGGGGAGCTGTTTTTT
NA	TRBV18	TRBJ1-5	medium-sized	CASSPPGQPQHF	TGTGCCAGCTCACCACCGGGTCAGCCCCAGCATTTT
NA	TRBV20-1	TRBJ1-5	few	CSARAAGVANQPQHF	TGCAGTGCTAGAGCTGCAGGGGTAGCAAATCAGCCCCAGCATTTT
NA	TRBV7-9	TRBJ2-1	many	CASSPGDGLSYNEQFF	TGTGCCAGCAGCCCAGGGGACGGTTTATCCTACAATGAGCAGTTCTTC
NA	TRBV7-6	TRBJ1-2	NA	CASSLTADNYGYTF	TGTGCCAGCAGCTTAACGGCAGATAACTATGGCTACACCTTC
NA	TRBV7-9	TRBJ2-3	NA	CASSLPPSTDTQYF	TGTGCCAGCAGCTTGCCCCCAAGCACAGATACGCAGTATTTT
NA	TRBV11-2	TRBJ1-1	few	CASSPPTGATEAFF	TGTGCCAGCAGCCCACCGACAGGAGCCACTGAAGCTTTCTTT
TRBD1	TRBV12-3/TRBV12-4	TRBJ1-5	NA	CASSHWTGFGMGQPEHF	TGTGCCAGCAGTCATTGGACAGGGTTTGGAATGGGTCAGCCCGAGCATTTT
NA	TRBV20-1	TRBJ2-2	few	CSVRTTNTGELFF	TGCAGTGTACGGACAACGAACACCGGGGAGCTGTTTTTT
NA	TRBV11-2	TRBJ2-3	NA	CASSPRGNTQYF	TGTGCCAGCAGCCCCCGCGGGAATACGCAGTATTTT
TRBD2	TRBV18	TRBJ2-3	NA	CASSPPSGTSGADTQYF	TGTGCCAGCTCACCACCCTCCGGGACTAGCGGGGCAGATACGCAGTATTTT
NA	TRBV12-5	TRBJ2-3	few	CASGPIPDTQYF	TGTGCTAGTGGTCCTATCCCAGATACGCAGTATTTT
TRBD1	TRBV29-1	TRBJ2-7	few	CSVDTGGRNEQYF	TGCAGCGTTGACACAGGGGGCAGAAACGAGCAGTACTTC
NA	TRBV28	TRBJ1-1	NA	CASRGAPGPAEAFF	TGTGCCAGCAGGGGGGCTCCGGGGCCCGCTGAAGCTTTCTTT
NA	TRBV7-9	TRBJ2-7	few	CASSLRDTGYEQYF	TGTGCCAGCAGCCTCCGGGACACAGGCTACGAGCAGTACTTC
TRBD2	TRBV9	TRBJ2-5	many	CASSFSGTSGETQYF	TGTGCCAGCAGCTTTAGCGGGACTAGCGGCGAGACCCAGTACTTC
NA	TRBV6-5	TRBJ1-1	few	CASSPTGTYMNTEAFF	TGTGCCAGCAGCCCCACAGGGACCTACATGAACACTGAAGCTTTCTTT
TRBD1	TRBV4-3	TRBJ2-7	many	CASSRKHGTGSPEQYF	TGCGCCAGCAGCCGGAAACACGGGACAGGGTCCCCCGAGCAGTACTTC
TRBD1	TRBV28	TRBJ1-6	NA	CASRPGQGYSPLHF	TGTGCCAGCAGGCCGGGACAGGGGTATTCACCCCTCCACTTT
NA	TRBV7-2	TRBJ2-1	NA	CASSLTAGAEQFF	TGTGCCAGCAGCTTAACGGCGGGCGCTGAGCAGTTCTTC
NA	TRBV6-6	TRBJ1-2	few	CASSSLGKGGASYTF	TGTGCCAGCAGTTCCTTAGGGAAGGGGGGCGCATCATACACCTTC
TRBD1	TRBV3-1	TRBJ1-2	NA	CASSQVDRVTGYTF	TGTGCCAGCAGCCAAGTAGACAGGGTAACGGGCTACACCTTC
NA	TRBV5-5	TRBJ1-6	few	CASSGRNVANSPLHF	TGTGCCAGCAGCGGTAGGAATGTGGCGAATTCACCCCTCCACTTT
TRBD2	TRBV9	TRBJ2-5	once	CASSAREYQETQYF	TGTGCCAGCAGCGCGCGGGAGTACCAAGAGACCCAGTACTTC
NA	TRBV5-1	TRBJ2-7	few	CASSPGFDYEQYF	TGCGCCAGCAGCCCCGGTTTCGACTACGAGCAGTACTTC
NA	TRBV3-1	TRBJ2-1	NA	CASSQDPAVSYNEQFF	TGTGCCAGCAGCCAAGATCCGGCAGTCTCCTACAATGAGCAGTTCTTC
TRBD1	TRBV4-1	TRBJ2-7	NA	CASSQVEGDRAVISYEQYF	TGCGCCAGCAGCCAAGTAGAAGGGGACAGAGCGGTTATCAGCTACGAGCAGTACTTC
NA	TRBV28	TRBJ2-3	once	CASSFGRGAQYF	TGTGCCAGCAGTTTCGGCCGAGGTGCGCAGTATTTT
TRBD2	TRBV4-3	TRBJ2-4	NA	CASSPLLAGGPNIQYF	TGCGCCAGCAGCCCTTTACTAGCGGGAGGGCCTAACATTCAGTACTTC
NA	TRBV5-5	TRBJ1-2	NA	CASSLDRGPNYGYTF	TGTGCCAGCAGCTTGGACCGGGGTCCGAACTATGGCTACACCTTC
NA	TRBV3-1	TRBJ2-7	many	CASSQDLGGPTYEQYF	TGTGCCAGCAGCCAAGATCTTGGGGGGCCTACCTACGAGCAGTACTTC
NA	TRBV29-1	TRBJ1-1	NA	CSVEDLGLAGF	TGCAGCGTTGAAGATCTGGGTCTGGCGGGCTTT